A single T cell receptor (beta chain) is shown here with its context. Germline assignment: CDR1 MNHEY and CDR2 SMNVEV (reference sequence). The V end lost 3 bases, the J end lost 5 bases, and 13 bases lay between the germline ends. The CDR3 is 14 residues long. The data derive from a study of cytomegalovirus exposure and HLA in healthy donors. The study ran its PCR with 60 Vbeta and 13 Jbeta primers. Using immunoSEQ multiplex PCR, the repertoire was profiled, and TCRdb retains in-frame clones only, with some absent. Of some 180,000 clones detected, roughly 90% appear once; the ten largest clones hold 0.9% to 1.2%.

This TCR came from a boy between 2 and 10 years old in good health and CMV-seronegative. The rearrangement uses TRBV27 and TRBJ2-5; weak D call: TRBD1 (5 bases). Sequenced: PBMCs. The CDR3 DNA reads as TGTGCCAGCAGTTTTACAGGTACTTGGGAGACCCAGTACTTC. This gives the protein CASSFTGTWETQYF.